This T cell receptor beta chain was recovered during a study of siplizumab effects on memory and regulatory T cells. Using immunoSEQ multiplex PCR, the repertoire was profiled, and TCRdb retains in-frame clones only, with some absent. The sample has roughly 93,000 clones, roughly 94% seen once. Study-level points and caveats: Alloreactive sequences traceable to unstimulated CD4+ memory cells were significantly reduced by siplizumab.

With regard to this clone: Its antigen is currently unknown.

The ends were cut back, 6 bases at V and 6 bases at J, with 12 bases in the middle. The CDR3 spans 13 residues. Germline loops: CDR1 KGHSH, CDR2 LQKENI. The TCR comes from a human donor in good health. The sample was non-Treg CD4+ T cells sorted from blood. The chain has TRBV18 and TRBJ2-1, with D uncertain. CDR3 coding DNA: TGTGCCAGCTCCCACGCCACGCTCAATGAGCAGTTCTTC. Residues: CASSHATLNEQFF.